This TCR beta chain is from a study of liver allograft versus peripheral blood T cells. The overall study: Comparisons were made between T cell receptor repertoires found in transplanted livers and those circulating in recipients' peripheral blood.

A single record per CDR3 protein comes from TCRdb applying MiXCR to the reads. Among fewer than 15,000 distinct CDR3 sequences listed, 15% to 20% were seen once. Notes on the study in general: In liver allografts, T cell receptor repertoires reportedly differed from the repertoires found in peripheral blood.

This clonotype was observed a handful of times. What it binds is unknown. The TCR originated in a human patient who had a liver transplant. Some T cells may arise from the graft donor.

CDR3 DNA sequence: TGTGCCAGCAGTCGCACGGGGGTAGGGCAGCCCCAGCATTTT. Encoded protein: CASSRTGVGQPQHF. The chain carries TRBV12-3 or TRBV12-4 and TRBJ1-5, with D possibly being TRBD1 (5 bases). V was pared by 5 bases and J by 7 bases, with 15 bases between. The CDR3 loop spans 14 amino acids.